A single sample is the source of the 25 T cell receptor beta chains below, sequenced in a study of blood T cell repertoires in COVID-19 (dated by TCRdb to 2018 to 2021). Preparation of the library involved the immunoSEQ multiplex PCR assay. TCRdb re-hosts the immuneACCESS table, in-frame sequences only. Its copies lack some clones; in the studies checked, an unresolved V gene accounts for under half of them, and the cause for the rest is not known. Within this sample are about 180,000 clones, with 75% to 85% of them counted one time only. The top ten clonotypes cover more than 1.5% of the sample. The specimen sequenced was peripheral blood. The receptor set was obtained from a human donor in a cohort sampled during active COVID-19.

CDR3 sequence (DNA): TGTGCCAGCAGCAAAGGGACAGGGAGAGTAGCAACTAATGAAAAACTGTTTTTT. It yields the protein CASSKGTGRVATNEKLFF. V is TRBV9 and J is TRBJ1-4; TRBD1 matches 9 bases. This CDR3 contains 18 residues. V was pared by 4 bases and J by 0 bases, with 10 bases of the junction left unmatched. CDR1 SGDLS and CDR2 YYNGEE come from the germline V gene.

The chain is built from TRBV7-2 and TRBJ2-3, with a weak D call TRBD2 (6 bases). Germline CDR1 reads SGHTA; CDR2 reads FQGNSA. Trimming removed 5 bases from V and 2 bases from J, with 8 bases in between. The CDR3 contains 13 residues. The CDR3: CASSPGVTDTQYF. DNA for the CDR3: TGTGCCAGCAGCCCGGGGGTCACAGATACGCAGTATTTT. The full variable domain, rest sourced from reference TRBV7-2 and TRBJ2-3, is GAGVSQSPSNKVTEKGKDVELRCDPISGHTALYWYRQSLGQGLEFLIYFQGNSAPDKSGLPSDRFSAERTGGSVSTLTIQRTQQEDSAVYLCASSPGVTDTQYFGPGTRLTVL.

This chain links TRBV9 with TRBJ2-5, with TRBD1 matching over 9 bases. The CDR3 has 15 residues. From germline, CDR1 is SGDLS and CDR2 YYNGEE. Germline trimming cut 1 base from V and 5 bases from J; bases unmatched to any gene: 6. The CDR3 DNA is TGTGCCAGCAGCGTATGGGACAGGGAAACGGAGACCCAGTACTTC. This codes for CASSVWDRETETQYF.

This clone appeared a single time. The CDR3 DNA reads TGTGCCAGCAGCCTAAATAGCGGAGCCTACGAGCAGTACTTC. As protein: CASSLNSGAYEQYF. The V and J genes are TRBV7-3 and TRBJ2-7; a weak D match, TRBD2 (6 bases). The germline CDR1 and CDR2 sequences are SGHTA and FQGTGA. Trimming cost V 5 bases and J 2 bases, with 13 bases left between them. The CDR3 loop spans 14 amino acids.

The rearrangement joins TRBV4-1 to TRBJ2-7; TRBD2 matches 9 bases. Germline CDR1 reads MGHRA; CDR2 reads YSYEKL. The CDR3 consists of 17 residues. With V trimmed by 1 base and J by 3 bases, 10 bases remained unmatched. CDR3 region: CASSQAAGRLAVYEQYF. The CDR3 nucleotides are TGCGCCAGCAGCCAAGCAGCGGGGAGACTAGCGGTCTACGAGCAGTACTTC.

The chain carries TRBV20-1 and TRBJ2-1; TRBD2 matches 15 bases. The germline V gene has CDR1 DFQATT and CDR2 SNEGSKA (reference sequence). Trimming at V came to 3 bases and at J to 1 base, leaving 1 base not matched to a gene. The CDR3 has 16 residues. This CDR3 is CSASGTSGGSYNEQFF. The CDR3 DNA follows: TGCAGTGCTAGTGGGACTAGCGGGGGGTCCTACAATGAGCAGTTCTTC.

This chain connects TRBV6-5 to TRBJ1-1; D unresolved. Germline V gene lookup returns CDR1 MNHEY and CDR2 SVGAGI. The ends were cut back, 6 bases at V and 7 bases at J, with 12 bases in the middle. The CDR3 has 12 amino acids. The CDR3 loop is CASSGGSFEAFF. DNA for the CDR3: TGTGCCAGCAGCGGCGGGAGTTTTGAAGCTTTCTTT.

The chain joins TRBV6-5 to TRBJ2-1; tentative D call: TRBD2 (6 bases). Looked up from germline, CDR1 is MNHEY and CDR2 is SVGAGI. V lost 8 bases and J 6 bases, leaving 8 bases between the germline ends. The length of the CDR3 is 11 residues. DNA of the CDR3: TGTGCCAGCTTGGGGGGCAATGAGCAGTTCTTC. Encoded protein: CASLGGNEQFF.

This chain connects TRBV11-2 to TRBJ1-3; D is uncertain. The length of the CDR3 is 16 residues. CDR1 SGHAT and CDR2 FQNNGV come from the germline V gene. V was pared by 5 bases and J by 4 bases, with 18 bases between. As DNA, the CDR3 is TGTGCCAGCAGCCCACGGACGGGAGATACGGGAAACACCATATATTTT. It codes for CASSPRTGDTGNTIYF.

This chain links TRBV27 with TRBJ2-1; the D gene is possibly TRBD1 (6 bases). V lost 5 bases and J 14 bases, leaving 19 bases between the germline ends. The CDR3 is 13 residues long. Germline CDR1 MNHEY, CDR2 SMNVEV (reference sequence). As DNA, the CDR3 is TGTGCCAGCAGTCCTTCACGAGGGGGTAGTGAGTTCTTC. Encoded protein: CASSPSRGGSEFF.

V usage is TRBV5-8 and J usage is TRBJ1-1, with D perhaps matching TRBD1 (6 bases). Germline CDR1 and CDR2: SGHTS and YDEGEE. The V gene lost 4 bases and the J gene lost 5 bases, with 15 bases spanning the gap. This CDR3 has 14 amino acids. The CDR3 here is CASSLDRGTTEAFF. CDR3 bases: TGTGCCAGCAGCCTAGACCGAGGGACAACTGAAGCTTTCTTT.

The chain carries TRBV21-1 and TRBJ2-7; the table's D call, TRBD1, was not checked against the DNA. TRBV21-1 counts as a pseudogene. The CDR3 extends over 18 amino acids. The DNA for the CDR3 is TGTGCCAGCAGTATCCTAGGCAAACCGGGACAGGGCTCCTACGAGCAGTACTTC. This codes for CASSILGKPGQGSYEQYF.

The J gene is TRBJ1-6, the V gene TRBV28; perhaps TRBD1 as D (5 bases). The length of the CDR3 is 15 residues. Germline values: CDR1 MDHEN, CDR2 SYDVKM. V was pared by 7 bases and J by 0 bases, with 10 bases between. Here the CDR3 reads CASIPGASYNSPLHF. DNA for the CDR3: TGTGCCAGCATCCCTGGGGCCTCCTATAATTCACCCCTCCACTTT.

This clone was seen only a few times. CDR3 DNA sequence: TGTGCCAGCAGTGGAGCAGGGGGGAACACCATATATTTT. This encodes CASSGAGGNTIYF. The chain has TRBV25-1 and TRBJ1-3, with 7 bases that match TRBD1. Germline V gives CDR1 MGHDK, CDR2 SYGVNS. V gave up 4 bases and J gave up 7 bases; unmatched junction bases: 4. The CDR3 is 13 residues long.

The chain has TRBV24-1 and TRBJ2-7; TRBD1 is a possible D gene (5 bases). Germline CDR1 reads KGHDR; CDR2 reads SFDVKD. The CDR3 consists of 14 residues. Trimming shortened V by 4 bases and J by 5 bases, and 14 bases separated the two germline ends. CDR3 nucleotide sequence: TGTGCCACCAGTGAGCAGGGTATTCGAGACGAGCAGTACTTC. Translating it yields CATSEQGIRDEQYF.

In this sample, this clone turned up a few times. The sample carries other DNA sequences with the same CDR3. The CDR3 nucleotides are TGTGCCAGCAGTCCCCGACAGGGGTACTATGGCTACACCTTC. Translation: CASSPRQGYYGYTF. This chain links TRBV27 with TRBJ1-2; 8 bases align to TRBD1. The junction had 5 bases not matched to a gene; V was cut back by 5 bases and J by 3 bases. The CDR3 covers 14 residues. Germline assignment: CDR1 MNHEY and CDR2 SMNVEV (reference sequence).

This clone has just a few counts. The chain joins TRBV7-9 to TRBJ1-5; TRBD1 agrees at 7 bases. Germline V gene sequence: CDR1 SEHNR, CDR2 FQNEAQ (reference sequence). The CDR3 runs to 15 residues. The V gene end was trimmed by 5 bases and the J gene end by 0 bases; junction bases not matched to a gene: 4. The CDR3 nucleotides are TGTGCCAGCAGCAGGGCAGGGGGTAGCAATCAGCCCCAGCATTTT. Encoded protein: CASSRAGGSNQPQHF.

The V call is TRBV28, the J call TRBJ1-2; 9 nucleotides match TRBD1. The length of the CDR3 is 15 residues. Looked up from germline, CDR1 is MDHEN and CDR2 is SYDVKM. With 7 bases clipped from V and 1 base from J, the junction kept 7 bases outside the gene matches. The CDR3 is CASTLQGAVNYGYTF. DNA for the CDR3: TGTGCCAGCACCTTACAGGGGGCGGTTAACTATGGCTACACCTTC.

The J gene is TRBJ1-5, the V gene TRBV15; 9 bases are shared with TRBD1. This CDR3 contains 15 residues. V shed 3 bases and J 8 bases; nucleotides not matched to a gene: 8. CDR1 is LNHNV and CDR2 is YYDKDF in the germline V gene (reference sequence). The CDR3 protein is CATSSRQGGEKPQHF. CDR3 in DNA: TGTGCCACCAGCAGCCGACAGGGGGGCGAGAAGCCCCAGCATTTT. The whole variable domain, filled in from reference TRBV15 and TRBJ1-5, reads DAMVIQNPRYQVTQFGKPVTLSCSQTLNHNVMYWYQQKSSQAPKLLFHYYDKDFNNEADTPDNFQSRRPNTSFCFLDIRSPGLGDTAMYLCATSSRQGGEKPQHFGDGTRLSIL.

The rearrangement links TRBV29-1 to TRBJ1-3, with D possibly being TRBD1 (5 bases). Trimming left V 4 bases short and J 0 bases short, with 13 bases between. Germline V CDR1 and CDR2: SQVTM, ANQGSEA. The CDR3 covers 15 residues. The chain's CDR3 is CSVVDPGRSGNTIYF. The CDR3 bases are TGCAGCGTTGTGGACCCAGGGCGCTCTGGAAACACCATATATTTT. The full variable domain, in which reference TRBV29-1 and TRBJ1-3 provide the parts outside the CDR3, is SAVISQKPSRDICQRGTSLTIQCQVDSQVTMMFWYRQQPGQSLTLIATANQGSEATYESGFVIDKFPISRPNLTFSTLTVSNMSPEDSSIYLCSVVDPGRSGNTIYFGEGSWLTVV.

V is TRBV6-5 and J is TRBJ2-7; 7 bases fit TRBD2. The trim removed 0 bases at V and 4 bases at J, leaving 6 bases unmatched. Germline V gene sequence: CDR1 MNHEY, CDR2 SVGAGI. This CDR3 is built from 15 residues. CDR3 sequence: CASSYSGGLGYEQYF. CDR3 coding DNA: TGTGCCAGCAGTTACTCGGGAGGGCTAGGATACGAGCAGTACTTC.

V gene TRBV2 combines with J gene TRBJ2-7; 8 bases are shared with TRBD1. The CDR3 contains 15 residues. V was clipped by 5 bases and J by 3 bases; unmatched bases: 9. The germline CDR1 and CDR2 sequences are SNHLY and FYNNEI. CDR3 nucleotides: TGTGCCAGCAGTTTAGGACAGGGTCGGGGCTACGAGCAGTACTTC. Protein: CASSLGQGRGYEQYF.

This clone was seen a handful of times. J is TRBJ1-5 and V is TRBV2; tentative D call: TRBD1 (5 bases). CDR1 SNHLY and CDR2 FYNNEI come from the germline V gene. This CDR3 comprises 14 residues. Trimming removed 8 bases from V and 1 base from J, with 12 bases in between. CDR3 nucleotide sequence: TGTGCCAGCGGGCGGGACGGCAGCAATCAGCCCCAGCATTTT. Its protein product is CASGRDGSNQPQHF.

J is TRBJ2-7 and V is TRBV29-1; 13 nucleotides match TRBD2. Looked up from germline, CDR1 is SQVTM and CDR2 is ANQGSEA. V lost 3 bases, J lost 7 bases, and 9 bases stayed unmatched. The CDR3 runs to 15 residues. Here the CDR3 DNA reads TGCAGCGTTGAGGGGACTAGCGGGAAGGTCGGGGAGCAGTACTTC. Its translation is CSVEGTSGKVGEQYF.

The chain combines TRBV4-3 with TRBJ2-3; the match to TRBD2 covers 7 bases. Germline V gives CDR1 LGHNA, CDR2 YSLEER. The CDR3 runs 14 residues. The V gene end was trimmed by 3 bases and the J gene end by 8 bases; junction bases not matched to a gene: 8. CDR3 in amino acids: CASSQGGGTRTQYF. CDR3 in DNA: TGCGCCAGCAGCCAGGGCGGGGGTACTCGTACGCAGTATTTT.